The TCR beta chain described here comes from a study of blood T cell repertoires in COVID-19. Study background: The United States, Italy and Spain supplied acute and convalescent COVID-19 samples. PBMCs, B-cell-depleted T cells, or T cells were the source of the cDNA or gDNA that made up the material.

Trimming stripped 6 bases from V and 1 base from J, with 8 bases between. Germline loops: CDR1 SGHAT, CDR2 FQNNGV. The CDR3 length is 13 residues. Per the original methods: Reference gene primer amplification in the assay estimated nucleated cell counts. Assay: immunoSEQ multiplex PCR; the TCRdb copy retains only in-frame clones and omits some. That table furnishes V, J and clone size, whereas the DNA furnished D and trimming. This sample yields fewer than 250,000 clones, of which just over 90% are seen a single time; 1.2% belongs to the top ten. The rearrangement uses TRBV11-2 and TRBJ2-3; tentative D call: TRBD2 (5 bases). Sequencing was done on a sample of peripheral blood. The receptor was isolated from a man in his thirties or forties with acute or convalescent COVID-19. Written as DNA, the CDR3 is TGTGCCAGCAGGAGGGCGGGCACAGATACGCAGTATTTT. Protein product: CASRRAGTDTQYF.